Sequencing of this T cell receptor beta chain was carried out in a study of PD-1 blockade in mismatch repair-deficient tumors. In the study overall: Patients had fewer than 15 mismatch repair-deficient cancer types and were previously treated and progressing. Study-wide results and caveats: Rapid post-treatment expansion, then contraction, generally preceding radiologic response, marked tumor-resident clones.

Per the germline V gene, CDR1 is MNHEY and CDR2 is SVGAGI. V lost 6 bases, J lost 2 bases, and 8 bases lay in between. The CDR3 runs 12 residues. Concerning this clone itself: The antigen is not known.

Generated by immunoSEQ multiplex PCR, the TCRdb table keeps only in-frame clones and is missing some. The repertoire holds tens of thousands of clones, approximately 85% seen once, with about a sixth in the top ten. PCR or immunohistochemistry showed mismatch repair deficiency in every enrolled patient. The source material was peripheral blood, sampled 2 weeks after starting pembrolizumab. This chain joins TRBV6-5 and TRBJ2-7, with unresolved D. The receptor's source is an adult with mismatch repair-deficient cancer. The CDR3 reads CASRESTYEQYF. The CDR3 region has the DNA TGTGCCAGCAGAGAGTCCACCTACGAGCAGTACTTC.